This T cell receptor (beta chain) was identified during a study of tumor-infiltrating lymphocytes in primary liver carcinoma. Concerning this clonotype: Likely a read error: the CDR3 ends without its conserved phenylalanine or tryptophan.

Blood RNA came from unsorted whole blood; germline DNA was also extracted. Before the surgical procedure, approximately 3.9 milliliters of peripheral blood were collected. The V end lost 0 bases, the J end lost 10 bases, and 16 bases lay between the germline ends. The CDR3 covers 14 residues. The V gene's germline CDR1 is SGHAT and CDR2 FQNNGV. Constant-region priming of around 500 ng total RNA yielded TCR beta cDNA. Libraries covering TCR beta were generated through three nested multiplex PCR rounds (using a slightly modified ARM-PCR). Two initial PCR rounds of around 10 cycles each paired TRBV1-TRBV30 forward primers with a C-beta reverse primer. TCRdb analysed the multiplex PCR reads with MiXCR anew, one entry per CDR3 protein. Among approximately 330,000 distinct CDR3 sequences, roughly 61% were seen once, and the ten largest hold 5% to 6.5%.

The TCR originated in a man in his forties with primary liver carcinoma and hepatitis B virus infection. The chain carries TRBV11-2 and TRBJ2-7; possibly TRBD1 or TRBD2 for D (6 bases each). Sequenced: peripheral blood. Written as DNA, the CDR3 is TGTGCCAGCAGCTTAGATAGGGCGGGACAAGAACAGTACATC. It specifies CASSLDRAGQEQYI.